The 14 T cell receptor beta chains given below trace back to one sample, sequenced in a study of T cell responses to AZD1222 COVID-19 vaccine. Here immunoSEQ multiplex PCR was the method, and the copy in TCRdb shows in-frame clones only, minus some. The table records 150,000 or so clones, approximately 93% of them present only once. Here the sequenced sample was peripheral blood, taken on day 0 of AZD1222 vaccination. The receptors stem from an adult in good health.

This clone was counted a single time. V is TRBV4-1 and J is TRBJ2-5; 10 nucleotides agree with TRBD2. CDR3 length: 20 amino acids. CDR1 and CDR2 from the germline V gene are MGHRA and YSYEKL. The V gene end was trimmed by 4 bases and the J gene end by 0 bases; junction bases not matched to a gene: 17. The CDR3: CASSRFGLAGAPGYQETQYF. For the CDR3, the DNA is TGCGCCAGCAGCCGTTTCGGGCTAGCGGGGGCCCCCGGGTACCAAGAGACCCAGTACTTC.

V gene TRBV5-5 combines with J gene TRBJ1-1, with D hard to call. The CDR3 consists of 16 residues. Trimming took off 4 bases at V and 4 bases at J, with 20 bases between the two ends. Germline assignment: CDR1 SGHKS and CDR2 YYEKEE (reference sequence). The CDR3 protein is CASSPRTREGSTEAFF. The CDR3 DNA reads as TGTGCCAGCAGCCCACGCACTCGGGAAGGTAGCACTGAAGCTTTCTTT. Combining the CDR3 with reference TRBV5-5 and TRBJ1-1 gives the whole variable domain DAGVTQSPTHLIKTRGQQVTLRCSPISGHKSVSWYQQVLGQGPQFIFQYYEKEERGRGNFPDRFSARQFPNYSSELNVNALLLGDSALYLCASSPRTREGSTEAFFGQGTRLTVV.

The chain uses TRBV9 and TRBJ1-3; unclear D gene. V was pared by 4 bases and J by 0 bases, with 17 bases between. Germline CDR1 and CDR2: SGDLS and YYNGEE. The CDR3 totals 17 residues. Here the CDR3 reads CASSLDQSGASGNTIYF. The CDR3 DNA reads as TGTGCCAGCAGCCTAGACCAATCAGGCGCCTCTGGAAACACCATATATTTT.

The chain couples TRBV5-4 to TRBJ1-2, with TRBD1 matching over 9 bases. Germline assignment: CDR1 SGHNT and CDR2 YYREEE (reference sequence). The CDR3 is 20 residues long. V was pared by 5 bases and J by 8 bases, with 28 bases of the junction left unmatched. As DNA, the CDR3 is TGTGCCAGCAGTCGGACGTTAATCCAGGACAGGGGACACCCCTTGGGAGGCTACACCTTC. Amino acids: CASSRTLIQDRGHPLGGYTF. Based on the CDR3 plus reference TRBV5-4 and TRBJ1-2, the full variable domain is ETGVTQSPTHLIKTRGQQVTLRCSSQSGHNTVSWYQQALGQGPQFIFQYYREEENGRGNFPPRFSGLQFPNYSSELNVNALELDDSALYLCASSRTLIQDRGHPLGGYTFGSGTRLTVV.

A note on this clone: Additional DNA sequences in this sample encode the identical CDR3. The CDR3 nucleotides are TGTGCCAGCTCACCACCGTCGTCCAATGAGCAGTTCTTC. Amino acid sequence: CASSPPSSNEQFF. The chain uses TRBV18 and TRBJ2-1; D is unresolved. The germline V gene has CDR1 KGHSH and CDR2 LQKENI. V gave up 0 bases and J gave up 6 bases, with 6 bases separating them. CDR3 length equals 13 residues.

The rearrangement uses TRBV19 and TRBJ1-2; TRBD1 matches at 8 bases. The CDR3 totals 13 residues. Germline lookup yields CDR1 LNHDA and CDR2 SQIVND (reference sequence). V gave up 6 bases and J gave up 4 bases; unmatched junction bases: 4. This CDR3 reads CASRLTGGYGYTF. The DNA for the CDR3 is TGTGCCAGTAGGCTTACAGGGGGCTATGGCTACACCTTC. The entire variable domain, with the rest obtained from reference TRBV19 and TRBJ1-2, is as follows: DGGITQSPKYLFRKEGQNVTLSCEQNLNHDAMYWYRQDPGQGLRLIYYSQIVNDFQKGDIAEGYSVSREKKESFPLTVTSAQKNPTAFYLCASRLTGGYGYTFGSGTRLTVV.

V usage is TRBV12-3 or TRBV12-4 and J usage is TRBJ1-2; D gene unclear. The CDR3 contains 13 residues. Trimming took 6 bases from V and 3 from J, leaving 11 bases between them. This CDR3 reads CASRQGLYYGYTF. The CDR3 nucleotides read TGTGCCAGCAGACAAGGGCTCTACTATGGCTACACCTTC.

Only a few counts were recorded for this clone. This chain connects TRBV6-1 to TRBJ2-7, with D maybe TRBD2 (5 bases). V was pared by 2 bases and J by 4 bases, with 12 bases between. The CDR3 consists of 14 residues. CDR1 is MNHNS, CDR2 SASEGT, per germline. CDR3 in amino acids: CASSERGLRYEQYF. The CDR3 nucleotides are TGTGCCAGCAGTGAACGAGGGTTAAGGTACGAGCAGTACTTC.

This sequence joins TRBV6-1 and TRBJ2-1; 7 bases are a match to TRBD2. The CDR3 has 13 amino acids. Germline V gives CDR1 MNHNS, CDR2 SASEGT. The V segment lost 0 bases and the J segment 11 bases; nucleotides outside the gene matches: 4. CDR3 in DNA: TGTGCCAGCAGTGAAGCTTGGGACTACCAGCAGTTCTTC. This sequence encodes CASSEAWDYQQFF.

The V call is TRBV23-1, the J call TRBJ1-6; D may be TRBD1 (5 bases). TRBV23-1 is an ORF for which the function is uncertain. This CDR3 is 16 amino acids long. The V gene lost 0 bases and the J gene lost 9 bases, with 15 bases spanning the gap. The CDR3: CASSQSRGRLVSPLHF. The CDR3, as DNA: TGCGCCAGCAGTCAATCGAGGGGTAGACTTGTTTCACCCCTCCACTTT.

The chain combines TRBV27 with TRBJ1-1; TRBD1 might be the D (5 bases). V was cut by 3 bases and J by 11 bases, with 19 bases left in between. The CDR3 covers 14 residues. The V gene's germline CDR1 is MNHEY and CDR2 SMNVEV (reference sequence). The CDR3 loop reads CASSFARTSGRAFF. CDR3 nucleotide sequence: TGTGCCAGCAGTTTTGCGCGGACATCGGGACGGGCTTTCTTT.

The rearrangement joins TRBV29-1 to TRBJ1-1, with unresolved D. CDR1 is SQVTM and CDR2 is ANQGSEA in the germline V gene. The CDR3 contains 13 residues. V lost 4 bases and J lost 0, with 9 bases in between. The CDR3 sequence is CSVVGRLNTEAFF. CDR3 coding DNA: TGCAGCGTTGTTGGGCGGCTGAACACTGAAGCTTTCTTT.

Remarks on this clone: The sample contains more than one DNA sequence encoding this CDR3. This chain links TRBV12-3 or TRBV12-4 with TRBJ1-3; D gene ambiguous. The CDR3 has 12 residues. Trimming left V 5 bases short and J 5 bases short, with 7 bases between. CDR3 loop: CASSLLRNTIYF. The CDR3, as DNA: TGTGCCAGCAGTCTACTACGAAACACCATATATTTT.

This clone has a single count. The J gene is TRBJ1-1, the V gene TRBV2, with TRBD1 as a possible D gene (6 bases). The CDR3 covers 15 residues. Germline CDR1 and CDR2: SNHLY and FYNNEI. With 2 bases removed from V and 1 base from J, the gap between germline ends came to 11 bases. The CDR3 is CASSELGTQNTEAFF. The CDR3 bases are TGTGCCAGCAGTGAATTAGGGACACAGAACACTGAAGCTTTCTTT.